The 20 T cell receptor beta chains listed next were all sequenced from one sample in a study of early T cells in non-severe SARS-CoV-2 infection. TCRdb reprocessed the 5' RACE reads with MiXCR, giving one entry per CDR3 protein. The sample shows about 55,000 distinct CDR3 sequences, 5.5% to 8.5% of them seen only once. The sample was whole blood, taken at baseline. The receptors shown here come from an adult who was a healthcare worker with PCR-confirmed SARS-CoV-2 infection or an uninfected control (not recorded which).

This clonotype showed up many times. This chain's CDR3 is CSAQPGGTYQPQHF. The CDR3 nucleotides are TGCAGTGCCCAACCAGGAGGGACTTATCAGCCCCAGCATTTT. This chain connects TRBV20-1 to TRBJ1-5; TRBD1 is a possible D gene (5 bases). CDR1 and CDR2 from the germline V gene are DFQATT and SNEGSKA (reference sequence). Trimming left V 6 bases short and J 5 bases short, with 17 bases between. CDR3 size: 14 residues.

The V call is TRBV20-1, the J call TRBJ1-5, with 10 positions matching TRBD1. Germline V gene lookup returns CDR1 DFQATT and CDR2 SNEGSKA (reference sequence). V lost 2 bases and J lost 5; bases outside the gene matches: 3. The CDR3 contains 14 residues. This CDR3 is CSARRTGGDQPQHF. As DNA, the CDR3 is TGCAGTGCTAGACGGACAGGGGGAGATCAGCCCCAGCATTTT.

This clonotype has at least ten counts. This sequence joins TRBV28 and TRBJ2-3, with D possibly being TRBD1 (6 bases). Germline V gene data show CDR1 as MDHEN and CDR2 as SYDVKM. V was shortened by 6 bases and J by 4 bases, with 14 bases between the two germline ends. The CDR3 extends over 14 amino acids. CDR3: CASRDSGWADTQYF. In DNA form, the CDR3 reads TGTGCCAGCAGGGACAGTGGATGGGCAGATACGCAGTATTTT.

The chain carries TRBV2 and TRBJ1-1; tentative D call: TRBD1 (5 bases). With 3 bases removed from V and 5 bases from J, the gap between germline ends came to 13 bases. Germline V gene lookup returns CDR1 SNHLY and CDR2 FYNNEI. This CDR3 has 14 residues. DNA of the CDR3: TGTGCCAGCAGTGACCCTCAGGGTAGAACTGAAGCTTTCTTT. This sequence encodes CASSDPQGRTEAFF.

The sample holds many counts of this clonotype. The rearrangement links TRBV4-2 to TRBJ1-2, with D perhaps TRBD1 (6 bases). Trimming removed 0 bases from V and 3 bases from J, with 17 bases in between. The CDR3 contains 17 residues. CDR1 LGHNA and CDR2 YNFKEQ come from the germline V gene. CDR3 in amino acids: CASSQDPAGEKDYGYTF. The CDR3, as DNA: TGTGCCAGCAGCCAAGATCCGGCAGGGGAAAAGGACTATGGCTACACCTTC.

This clonotype was observed many times. The chain recombines TRBV24-1 with TRBJ2-1, with 9 bases that match TRBD1. The germline CDR1 and CDR2 sequences are KGHDR and SFDVKD. Trimming removed 4 bases from V and 6 bases from J; junction bases left unmatched: 18. There are 19 residues in the CDR3. CDR3 DNA sequence: TGTGCCACCAGTGACCCGACCGATTCCGGGACAGGGTTTAGCAATGAGCAGTTCTTC. Protein: CATSDPTDSGTGFSNEQFF.

This clonotype was recorded many times. The chain uses TRBV7-8 and TRBJ2-5, with 7 bases fitting TRBD2. The CDR3 extends over 16 amino acids. The V and J ends lost 4 bases and 5 bases, in that order; junction bases with no gene match: 13. From germline, CDR1 is SGHVS and CDR2 FQNEAQ. CDR3 amino acids: CASSSPPWGGGETQYF. CDR3 sequence (DNA): TGTGCCAGCAGCTCCCCTCCCTGGGGGGGTGGGGAGACCCAGTACTTC.

This clonotype was detected only a few times. This chain connects TRBV4-2 to TRBJ2-1, with D unresolved. The CDR3 loop spans 15 amino acids. Germline CDR1 reads LGHNA; CDR2 reads YNFKEQ. The germline V and J ends were trimmed by 0 bases and 5 bases, with 11 bases remaining between them. The CDR3 DNA is TGTGCCAGCAGCCAAGATCTAGGACGGAACAATGAGCAGTTCTTC. Translating gives CASSQDLGRNNEQFF.

The table lists this clonotype with a few counts. V gene TRBV12-3 or TRBV12-4 combines with J gene TRBJ2-7, with D possibly TRBD2 on 6 matching bases. The CDR3 spans 15 residues. V lost 3 bases, J lost 0 bases, and 12 bases lay in between. CDR3 sequence: CASSLGGFSSYEQYF. CDR3 in DNA: TGTGCCAGCAGTTTGGGAGGATTTAGCTCCTACGAGCAGTACTTC.

This clonotype was seen a handful of times. This chain links TRBV9 with TRBJ2-1; 8 bases map to TRBD1. The germline CDR1 and CDR2 sequences are SGDLS and YYNGEE. Trimming removed 6 bases from V and 4 bases from J; junction bases left unmatched: 3. CDR3 length: 13 residues. CDR3 in amino acids: CASTGGYYNEQFF. The CDR3 region has the DNA TGTGCCAGCACAGGGGGCTATTACAATGAGCAGTTCTTC. The variable domain in full, completed from reference TRBV9 and TRBJ2-1, reads DSGVTQTPKHLITATGQRVTLRCSPRSGDLSVYWYQQSLDQGLQFLIQYYNGEERAKGNILERFSAQQFPDLHSELNLSSLELGDSALYFCASTGGYYNEQFFGPGTRLTVL.

This chain uses TRBV5-4 with TRBJ2-1; a possible D gene is TRBD2 (5 bases). Germline-derived CDR1 and CDR2 are SGHNT and YYREEE (reference sequence). V lost 4 bases and J lost 1, with 9 bases in between. This CDR3 comprises 14 residues. In DNA form, the CDR3 reads TGTGCCAGCAGCCCAAGGGAGTCCTACAATGAGCAGTTCTTC. Translated, it gives CASSPRESYNEQFF.

This clonotype was observed many times. V usage is TRBV4-3 and J usage is TRBJ2-1, with D perhaps TRBD2 (6 bases). This CDR3 has 12 amino acids. Germline CDR1 reads LGHNA; CDR2 reads YSLEER. Trimming pared 2 bases from V and 7 bases from J, leaving 6 bases between. The CDR3: CASSQRGNEQFF. DNA for the CDR3: TGCGCCAGCAGCCAACGGGGGAATGAGCAGTTCTTC.

The chain joins TRBV18 to TRBJ1-2; possible D gene TRBD1, 6 bases. In germline, CDR1 is KGHSH, CDR2 LQKENI. Trimming removed 6 bases at V and 7 bases at J, with 18 bases between. The CDR3 is made up of 14 amino acids. CDR3 DNA: TGTGCCAGCTCCCCCACGGGGGGCGAACGTGGCTACACCTTC. This gives the protein CASSPTGGERGYTF.

This clonotype showed up many times. The chain joins TRBV28 to TRBJ2-1; 11 positions match TRBD2. The germline V gene encodes CDR1 MDHEN and CDR2 SYDVKM. CDR3 size: 16 residues. V lost 2 bases and J lost 9; bases outside the gene matches: 9. The CDR3 reads CASSLPTSGTWGEQFF. The CDR3 bases are TGTGCCAGCAGTTTACCGACTAGCGGGACCTGGGGTGAGCAGTTCTTC.

This clonotype was seen ten or more times. J is TRBJ2-4 and V is TRBV20-1; D might be TRBD1 (6 bases). The CDR3 length is 14 residues. Per the germline V gene, CDR1 is DFQATT and CDR2 is SNEGSKA (reference sequence). Trimming cost V 6 bases and J 8 bases, with 20 bases left between them. CDR3 nucleotide sequence: TGCAGTGCCACCCCTGCAAACAGGGTACACATTCAGTACTTC. It yields the protein CSATPANRVHIQYF.

The V gene is TRBV13, the J gene TRBJ1-1, with TRBD1 matching 9 bases. CDR1 is PRHDT, CDR2 FYEKMQ, per germline (reference sequence). Trimming cost V 6 bases and J 11 bases; bases outside gene matches: 10. This CDR3 spans 13 amino acids. The CDR3 DNA reads TGTGCCAGCAGGCGGACAGGGGCCGGGGGCGCTTTCTTT. Translating gives CASRRTGAGGAFF.

This clonotype has at least ten counts. The chain carries TRBV5-1 and TRBJ1-1; TRBD1 matches 9 bases. Germline loops: CDR1 SGHRS, CDR2 YFSETQ. The CDR3 length is 14 residues. The trim removed 0 bases at V and 5 bases at J, leaving 2 bases unmatched. The CDR3 DNA follows: TGCGCCAGCAGCTTGGACGGACAGGGGACTGAAGCTTTCTTT. This encodes CASSLDGQGTEAFF. The full variable domain, in which reference TRBV5-1 and TRBJ1-1 provide the parts outside the CDR3, is KAGVTQTPRYLIKTRGQQVTLSCSPISGHRSVSWYQQTPGQGLQFLFEYFSETQRNKGNFPGRFSGRQFSNSRSEMNVSTLELGDSALYLCASSLDGQGTEAFFGQGTRLTVV.

This clonotype was seen only a few times. The gene calls are TRBV6-1 and TRBJ2-1; 10 positions agree with TRBD2. Trimming removed 2 bases from V and 3 bases from J; junction bases left unmatched: 4. Germline CDR1 MNHNS, CDR2 SASEGT. CDR3 length: 16 residues. Here the CDR3 reads CASSELAGGDYNEQFF. The CDR3 DNA sequence: TGTGCCAGCAGTGAATTAGCGGGGGGTGACTACAATGAGCAGTTCTTC.

This clonotype showed up many times. The chain recombines TRBV5-1 with TRBJ2-5, with D maybe TRBD2 (5 bases). V shed 0 bases and J shed 5 bases, with 14 bases lying between them. Per the germline V gene, CDR1 is SGHRS and CDR2 is YFSETQ. The CDR3 is 15 residues long. The CDR3 reads CASSLESLVEETQYF. The CDR3, as DNA: TGCGCCAGCAGCTTGGAGTCACTAGTTGAGGAGACCCAGTACTTC.

This clonotype has ten or more counts. The V gene is TRBV18, the J gene TRBJ1-4; D not resolved. V lost 3 bases, J lost 6 bases, and 8 bases lay in between. Germline assignment: CDR1 KGHSH and CDR2 LQKENI. The CDR3 contains 13 residues. The CDR3 spells CASSPGGYEKLFF. The CDR3 DNA sequence: TGTGCCAGCTCACCGGGTGGTTATGAAAAACTGTTTTTT. The full variable domain, completed using reference TRBV18 and TRBJ1-4, is NAGVMQNPRHLVRRRGQEARLRCSPMKGHSHVYWYRQLPEEGLKFMVYLQKENIIDESGMPKERFSAEFPKEGPSILRIQQVVRGDSAAYFCASSPGGYEKLFFGSGTQLSVL.